These T cell receptor beta chains were read from a single sample in a study of blood T cells in healthy people across ages. Each CDR3 protein is one row after TCRdb ran MiXCR on the 5' RACE reads. Altogether around 780,000 distinct CDR3 sequences are present, around 24% being singletons, with the ten largest covering around 3%. The data were also submitted as part of a second study, on T cells of mothers and their children.

The material sequenced was blood. These receptors were obtained from a boy aged 5-17 years in good health. Both conserved end residues are part of each CDR3. The D gene is left open where the match is weak. Some rows mark clone size as missing; the rest say once, few, many or name a class of expanded clone.

many TRBJ2-5 - TRBV2 CASSGGNQETQYF TGTGCCAGCAGTGGGGGGAACCAAGAGACCCAGTACTTC
few TRBJ2-3 - TRBV29-1 CSVGGKQDSTDTRYF TGCAGCGTTGGAGGGAAACAGGATAGCACAGATACGCGGTATTTT
- TRBJ1-5 - TRBV6-5 CASRPDPMGNQPQHF TGTGCCAGCAGACCCGACCCTATGGGCAATCAGCCCCAGCATTTT
- TRBJ1-5 TRBD1 TRBV5-1 CASSPTGAKGQPQHF TGCGCCAGCAGCCCTACAGGGGCAAAAGGTCAGCCCCAGCATTTT
- TRBJ2-5 - TRBV7-9 CASSPRDLSGTQYF TGTGCCAGCAGCCCCCGGGACTTGTCCGGAACCCAGTACTTC
- TRBJ2-5 TRBD2 TRBV14 CASSQKRGVQETQYF TGTGCCAGCAGCCAGAAACGGGGGGTCCAAGAGACCCAGTACTTC
few TRBJ2-1 TRBD1 TRBV5-1 CASSLGTGPQQFF TGCGCCAGCAGCCTAGGGACAGGTCCGCAGCAGTTCTTC
few TRBJ2-2 TRBD1 TRBV20-1 CSAVGQGLVGELFF TGCAGTGCTGTGGGACAGGGCTTGGTCGGGGAGCTGTTTTTT
- TRBJ1-3 - TRBV28 CASSPRSPGRGNTIYF TGTGCCAGCAGTCCCCGTTCCCCCGGCAGAGGAAACACCATATATTTT
few TRBJ2-5 TRBD1 TRBV2 CASTRGGSQETQYF TGTGCCAGCACCCGAGGGGGCAGCCAAGAGACCCAGTACTTC
few TRBJ1-6 - TRBV4-2 CASSQTTDGNSPLHF TGTGCCAGCAGCCAGACGACAGACGGTAATTCACCCCTCCACTTT
few TRBJ1-2 - TRBV20-1 CSARTGPRMGYTF TGCAGTGCTAGGACAGGCCCGCGGATGGGCTACACCTTC
few TRBJ2-4 TRBD1 TRBV3-1 CASSPQVGQQNIQYF TGTGCCAGCAGCCCGCAGGTGGGACAGCAAAACATTCAGTACTTC
few TRBJ2-3 - TRBV3-1 CASRLGLSGTDTQYF TGTGCCAGCAGGCTGGGACTGAGCGGCACAGATACGCAGTATTTT
few TRBJ1-5 - TRBV5-5 CASSYGPNQPQHF TGTGCCAGCAGCTACGGGCCCAATCAGCCCCAGCATTTT
- TRBJ2-3 - TRBV28 CASSFGQGIRYF -
once TRBJ2-7 - TRBV20-1 CSARMGHEQYF TGCAGTGCTAGAATGGGCCACGAGCAGTACTTC
few TRBJ2-1 TRBD2 TRBV27 CASRLAGGREQFF TGTGCCAGCAGACTAGCGGGGGGACGTGAGCAGTTCTTC
few TRBJ1-6 - TRBV12-3/TRBV12-4 CASSWTESNSPLHF TGTGCCAGCAGTTGGACAGAATCAAATTCACCCCTCCACTTT
few TRBJ1-4 - TRBV4-1 CASSQVPDEKLFF TGCGCCAGCAGCCAAGTTCCGGATGAAAAACTGTTTTTT
few TRBJ2-2 - TRBV9 CASSVDPRGGSHTGELFF TGTGCCAGCAGCGTAGACCCCAGGGGTGGGTCCCACACCGGGGAGCTGTTTTTT
- TRBJ2-5 TRBD1 TRBV12-3/TRBV12-4 CASSPGTAPSQETQYF TGTGCCAGCAGTCCTGGGACAGCCCCCTCACAAGAGACCCAGTACTTC
- TRBJ2-2 TRBD2 TRBV9 CASSVVLSGGYTGELFF TGTGCCAGCAGCGTAGTCCTAAGCGGGGGATATACCGGGGAGCTGTTTTTT
- TRBJ2-5 TRBD1 TRBV12-3/TRBV12-4 CASSSRDSLYQETQYF TGTGCCAGCAGTTCCAGGGACAGCTTGTACCAAGAGACCCAGTACTTC
- TRBJ1-1 - TRBV12-3/TRBV12-4 CASSDWANTEAFF TGTGCCAGCAGTGACTGGGCGAACACTGAAGCTTTCTTT
few TRBJ1-1 - TRBV20-1 CSARDITEAFF TGCAGTGCTAGAGATATCACTGAAGCTTTCTTT
- TRBJ2-2 - TRBV7-9 CASSQDSFSSTGELFF TGTGCCAGCAGCCAGGACAGCTTCTCGAGCACCGGGGAGCTGTTTTTT
- TRBJ2-3 - TRBV12-3/TRBV12-4 CASSLLRDTQYF TGTGCCAGCAGTTTATTGCGTGATACGCAGTATTTT
- TRBJ2-6 - TRBV20-1 CSVLGRGANVLTF TGCAGTGTCTTGGGACGTGGGGCCAACGTCCTGACTTTC
once TRBJ2-7 - TRBV5-1 CASRGVHYEQYF TGCGCCAGCAGAGGCGTCCACTACGAGCAGTACTTC
few TRBJ2-1 - TRBV29-1 CSVEDLGVGTGSYNEQFF TGCAGCGTTGAAGATCTGGGGGTAGGTACAGGCTCCTACAATGAGCAGTTCTTC
few TRBJ2-2 - TRBV20-1 CSARVQGIGTGELFF TGCAGTGCTAGAGTTCAGGGGATAGGGACCGGGGAGCTGTTTTTT